These 24 T cell receptor beta chains share one sample of origin, sequenced in a study of T cells in Graves' hyperthyroidism and ophthalmopathy (dated by TCRdb to about 2019). Receptor libraries were prepared by multiplex PCR. Data came from an Illumina HiSeq 2000. Amplification of TCR beta CDR3 regions was carried out from RNA transcripts. A first-round RT-PCR of the TCR CDR3 used the HTBI primer set with the Qiagen OneStep RT-PCR kit. Through fastp at Q25 and MiXCR, TCRdb rebuilt clones from the public reads, retaining in-frame beta chains. Every distinct CDR3 protein forms one entry, paired with its most common genes and DNA. The sample table holds about 540,000 distinct CDR3 sequences, of which 46% were seen once. The ten largest make up roughly 8.2% of the sample. The sequencing input was peripheral blood or thyroid tissue (not recorded which). These TCRs come from a young woman with Graves' hyperthyroidism. Donor details come from another sample of the same person, matched by shared clones.

This rearrangement joins TRBV6-6 to TRBJ1-1; 8 nucleotides agree with TRBD1. Germline V gene data show CDR1 as MNHNY and CDR2 as SVGAGI (reference sequence). Trimming removed 6 bases from V and 10 bases from J; junction bases left unmatched: 7. This CDR3 spans 12 amino acids. The CDR3 loop reads CASRSLQGAAFF. The CDR3 nucleotides read TGTGCCAGCAGATCCCTTCAGGGGGCAGCTTTCTTT.

The rearrangement joins TRBV20-1 to TRBJ1-5; D gene ambiguous. Germline CDR1 is DFQATT and CDR2 is SNEGSKA (reference sequence). This CDR3 region has 14 residues. V lost 4 bases and J lost 7, with 17 bases in between. CDR3 coding DNA: TGCAGTGCTAAAAGCTTGGTCGGGTGGCAGCCCCAGCATTTT. Protein: CSAKSLVGWQPQHF.

The V call is TRBV25-1, the J call TRBJ2-5; TRBD2 matches at 8 bases. Unmatched junction bases numbered 10, after V lost 6 bases and J lost 4 bases. This CDR3 is built from 15 residues. Germline V gives CDR1 MGHDK, CDR2 SYGVNS. CDR3 DNA: TGTGCCAGCAGCCATGGAGCGGGAGACGGAGAGACCCAGTACTTC. Its protein product is CASSHGAGDGETQYF.

This clonotype appeared many times. The V and J genes are TRBV19 and TRBJ2-3; D is possibly TRBD1 (5 bases). The CDR3 is 15 amino acids. Per the germline V gene, CDR1 is LNHDA and CDR2 is SQIVND (reference sequence). Trimming removed 5 bases at V and 6 bases at J, with 18 bases between. DNA of the CDR3: TGTGCCAGTAGTGTATCAGGGAACGTGAGGGATACGCAGTATTTT. It yields the protein CASSVSGNVRDTQYF. The whole variable domain, filled in from reference TRBV19 and TRBJ2-3, reads DGGITQSPKYLFRKEGQNVTLSCEQNLNHDAMYWYRQDPGQGLRLIYYSQIVNDFQKGDIAEGYSVSREKKESFPLTVTSAQKNPTAFYLCASSVSGNVRDTQYFGPGTRLTVL.

This chain uses TRBV7-6 with TRBJ1-4; 8 bases map to TRBD1. This CDR3 region has 14 residues. Germline assignment: CDR1 SGHVS and CDR2 FNYEAQ. The V and J ends lost 8 bases and 4 bases, in that order; junction bases with no gene match: 6. The CDR3 DNA sequence: TGTGCCAGCGTTAAGGACAGGGATAATGAAAAACTGTTTTTT. Its translation is CASVKDRDNEKLFF. Variable domain in full (rest from reference TRBV7-6 and TRBJ1-4): GAGVSQSPRYKVTKRGQDVALRCDPISGHVSLYWYRQALGQGPEFLTYFNYEAQQDKSGLPNDRFSAERPEGSISTLTIQRTEQRDSAMYRCASVKDRDNEKLFFGSGTQLSVL.

V and J are TRBV29-1 and TRBJ2-7, with D unclear. This CDR3 has 13 amino acids. V lost 7 bases, J lost 0 bases, and 13 bases lay in between. Germline values: CDR1 SQVTM, CDR2 ANQGSEA. CDR3 residues: CSGPPLGSYEQYF. CDR3 nucleotide sequence: TGCAGCGGACCGCCCCTTGGCTCCTACGAGCAGTACTTC.

This clonotype has just a few counts. The chain carries TRBV20-1 and TRBJ1-1; no clear D gene. Trimming cost V 0 bases and J 4 bases, with 9 bases left between them. The CDR3 consists of 13 residues. CDR1 and CDR2 (germline): DFQATT, SNEGSKA (reference sequence). CDR3 loop: CSARELGGTEAFF. As DNA, the CDR3 is TGCAGTGCTAGAGAGCTGGGTGGCACTGAAGCTTTCTTT.

The chain joins TRBV4-2 to TRBJ2-7, with a weak D call TRBD1 (5 bases). V was trimmed by 2 bases and J by 4 bases, leaving 18 bases between them. This CDR3 has 16 amino acids. The germline CDR1 and CDR2 sequences are LGHNA and YNFKEQ. The CDR3 sequence: CASSQSTAPLLYEQYF. The CDR3 DNA reads as TGTGCCAGCAGCCAATCGACAGCCCCATTGCTGTACGAGCAGTACTTC.

The rearrangement joins TRBV7-8 to TRBJ2-1; a possible D gene is TRBD2 (6 bases). The germline V and J ends were trimmed by 5 bases and 2 bases, with 13 bases remaining between them. Germline CDR1 SGHVS, CDR2 FQNEAQ. The CDR3 contains 15 residues. CDR3 protein: CASSEGLTPYNEQFF. CDR3 in DNA: TGTGCCAGCAGCGAGGGACTCACCCCCTACAATGAGCAGTTCTTC.

This clonotype has a single count. A much larger clone lies a single base off, so this may be a read error. The chain carries TRBV25-1 and TRBJ1-1; D remains ambiguous. The V end was cut by 2 bases, the J end by 5 bases, with 3 bases between. CDR3 length: 11 residues. The germline V gene has CDR1 MGHDK and CDR2 SYGVNS. Here the CDR3 reads CASSEVTEAFF. CDR3 in DNA: TGTGCCAGCAGTGAAGTTACTGAAGCTTTCTTT.

This clonotype was recorded only once. This sequence joins TRBV25-1 and TRBJ1-6; a weak D match, TRBD1 (5 bases). V lost 6 bases to trimming and J lost 4 bases, with 16 bases between them. Per the germline V gene, CDR1 is MGHDK and CDR2 is SYGVNS. CDR3 length equals 16 residues. In nucleotides, the CDR3 is TGTGCCAGCAGCCAAGGAGGGACCATATATAATTCACCCCTCCACTTT. Protein: CASSQGGTIYNSPLHF.

The J gene is TRBJ2-7, the V gene TRBV7-6; D is unresolved. CDR3 size: 15 residues. Between the trimmed V and J ends, which lost 5 bases and 1 base, there was a span of 15 bases. Germline CDR1 and CDR2: SGHVS and FNYEAQ. DNA of the CDR3: TGTGCCAGCAGCCAAGATTTCGACGGGTCCTACGAGCAGTACTTC. Its protein product is CASSQDFDGSYEQYF.

Comments on this clonotype: One end of the junction is discordant with germline, which a read error may explain. V is TRBV10-3 and J is TRBJ1-2, with D unresolved. Germline CDR1 is ENHRY and CDR2 is SYGVKD. The CDR3 is 14 amino acids. The DNA for the CDR3 is TGTACCATCAGTGAGTCTCGGAGTAACTATGGCTACACCTTC. Encoded protein: CTISESRSNYGYTF.

The gene calls are TRBV7-9 and TRBJ2-4, with D perhaps TRBD2 (6 bases). CDR1 is SEHNR and CDR2 is FQNEAQ in the germline V gene (reference sequence). The CDR3 totals 14 residues. V dropped 5 bases and J dropped 8 bases, with 16 bases sitting between them. DNA of the CDR3: TGTGCCAGCAGCCTGACGGGAGCAGTTGACATTCAGTACTTC. Translated, it gives CASSLTGAVDIQYF.

The V and J genes are TRBV10-3 and TRBJ1-2; D is possibly TRBD1 (6 bases). Germline CDR1 and CDR2: ENHRY and SYGVKD. This CDR3 comprises 15 residues. The V end was cut by 1 base, the J end by 5 bases, with 14 bases between. The CDR3 reads CAISELQGTGYGYTF. Here the CDR3 DNA reads TGTGCCATCAGTGAGTTGCAGGGGACGGGATATGGCTACACCTTC.

The chain carries TRBV7-9 and TRBJ1-6, with 9 bases that match TRBD1. Germline CDR1 reads SEHNR; CDR2 reads FQNEAQ (reference sequence). Trimming cost V 5 bases and J 10 bases; bases outside gene matches: 9. The CDR3 is made up of 15 amino acids. The chain's CDR3 is CASSVGQGIGSPLHF. For the CDR3, the DNA is TGTGCCAGCAGCGTAGGACAGGGGATTGGATCACCCCTCCACTTT.

V gene TRBV25-1 combines with J gene TRBJ2-5; no clear D gene. CDR3 size: 14 residues. V was trimmed by 1 base and J by 1 base, leaving 7 bases between them. Germline V gene lookup returns CDR1 MGHDK and CDR2 SYGVNS. CDR3 region: CASSELYSQETQYF. The CDR3 bases are TGTGCCAGCAGTGAATTGTACAGCCAAGAGACCCAGTACTTC.

This chain connects TRBV2 to TRBJ1-5, with 7 bases that match TRBD1. CDR1 SNHLY and CDR2 FYNNEI come from the germline V gene. With 6 bases clipped from V and 2 bases from J, the junction kept 7 bases outside the gene matches. The CDR3 consists of 15 residues. CDR3 DNA sequence: TGTGCCAGCAGGGCTACAGGGGTCGGCAATCAGCCCCAGCATTTT. This encodes CASRATGVGNQPQHF.

The V gene is TRBV5-1, the J gene TRBJ1-1; no clear D. The V gene lost 1 base and the J gene lost 11 bases, with 18 bases spanning the gap. The CDR3 sequence is 14 residues long. Germline lookup yields CDR1 SGHRS and CDR2 YFSETQ. The CDR3 DNA is TGCGCCAGCAGCTTGTTTCAGGCCCTGGCGGGGGCTTTCTTT. Its translation: CASSLFQALAGAFF.

This clonotype was observed many times. The genes are TRBV5-1 and TRBJ1-1; 7 bases agree with TRBD1. Germline V lookup: CDR1 SGHRS, CDR2 YFSETQ. With 4 bases clipped from V and 3 bases from J, the junction kept 6 bases outside the gene matches. This CDR3 has 14 amino acids. CDR3 sequence (DNA): TGCGCCAGCAGCGGACAGGTTCGGGACACTGAAGCTTTCTTT. It yields the protein CASSGQVRDTEAFF.

CDR3 protein: CASSNAQAGVSTEAFF. In DNA form, the CDR3 reads TGTGCCAGCAGCAACGCGCAGGCAGGGGTGAGCACTGAAGCTTTCTTT. The V and J genes are TRBV7-9 and TRBJ1-1; D is perhaps TRBD1 (6 bases). V lost 5 bases, J lost 4 bases, and 20 bases lay in between. The germline CDR1 and CDR2 sequences are SEHNR and FQNEAQ (reference sequence). This CDR3 region has 16 residues.

CDR3 region: CASKTRGIYEQYF. CDR3 nucleotide sequence: TGTGCCAGCAAGACGCGGGGAATCTACGAGCAGTACTTC. The chain links TRBV6-1 to TRBJ2-7; D possibly corresponds to TRBD2 (6 bases). Germline CDR1 reads MNHNS; CDR2 reads SASEGT. V was trimmed by 7 bases and J by 3 bases, leaving 13 bases between them. The CDR3 loop spans 13 amino acids.

This clonotype was counted many times. The chain couples TRBV2 to TRBJ2-5; 10 bases agree with TRBD1. Germline trimming cut 6 bases from V and 5 bases from J; bases unmatched to any gene: 3. The CDR3 runs 13 residues. Germline V gene sequence: CDR1 SNHLY, CDR2 FYNNEI. The CDR3 sequence is CASSGDRGETQYF. The CDR3 bases are TGTGCCAGCAGCGGGGACAGGGGCGAGACCCAGTACTTC.

As concerns this clonotype: This may be a read error, as it is one base from a much larger clone. The chain joins TRBV10-3 to TRBJ1-1; D remains unclear. This CDR3 spans 10 amino acids. Trimming shortened V by 10 bases and J by 3 bases, and 6 bases separated the two germline ends. CDR1 and CDR2 (germline): ENHRY, SYGVKD. CDR3 sequence: CASGHTEAFF. In DNA form, the CDR3 reads TGTGCCAGCGGGCACACTGAAGCTTTCTTT.